This T cell receptor beta chain is from a study of beta chain features in type 1 diabetes. Study observations and caveats: Junctions at VDJ sites from type 1 diabetes patients had fewer insertions and more deletions. Using cDNA template may skew counts toward highly expressing activated cells. PCR might pick shorter templates more often, in the same way for patients and controls.

Purity above 98% was achieved in all sorted populations. Details on this clone: The antigen remains undetermined.

The whole isolated RNA underwent reverse transcription, so sequencing captured expressed TCRB transcripts. The method was immunoSEQ multiplex PCR; TCRdb's version includes in-frame clones alone and lacks a portion of them. The data hold 900,000 or so clones, with about a sixth observed a single time. The CDR3 runs to 12 residues. Trimming removed 6 bases from V and 2 bases from J, with 8 bases in between. Per germline, CDR1 MGHDK and CDR2 SYGVNS. Sequenced: naive CD4+ T cells from blood. The source is a young woman in good health. The J gene is TRBJ2-7, the V gene TRBV25-1, with TRBD2 as a possible D gene (6 bases). The CDR3 bases are TGTGCCAGCAGGTGGGGGGCCTACGAGCAGTACTTC. It translates to CASRWGAYEQYF.